A single sample gave rise to the 32 T cell receptor beta chains below, sequenced in a study of blood T cell repertoires in COVID-19. Profiled with immunoSEQ multiplex PCR; TCRdb holds only in-frame clones, not every one. The sample carries about 33,000 clones, 75% to 90% recorded once. Sequencing was performed on peripheral blood. The receptors originated from a human donor in a cohort sampled during active COVID-19.

The gene calls are TRBV12-3 or TRBV12-4 and TRBJ1-4; no clear D. V gave up 6 bases and J gave up 6 bases, with 8 bases separating them. CDR3 length equals 12 residues. CDR3: CASRFADEKLFF. CDR3 coding DNA: TGTGCCAGCAGGTTCGCGGATGAAAAACTGTTTTTT.

The J gene is TRBJ1-6, the V gene TRBV10-2, with 9 bases fitting TRBD1. After removal of 4 bases from V and 6 bases from J, the junction contained 10 bases not matched to a gene. The V gene's germline CDR1 is WSHSY and CDR2 SAAADI. This CDR3 is built from 17 residues. CDR3 amino acids: CASSVSGTGLSNSPLHF. The DNA of the CDR3 is TGCGCCAGCAGTGTCTCCGGGACAGGGCTTAGTAATTCACCCCTCCACTTT.

The gene calls are TRBV4-2 and TRBJ2-5; D perhaps matches TRBD2 (6 bases). The CDR3 consists of 14 residues. Germline CDR1 reads LGHNA; CDR2 reads YNFKEQ. Trimming left V 3 bases short and J 4 bases short, with 12 bases between. CDR3 region: CASSHDGSSETQYF. The CDR3 DNA sequence: TGTGCCAGCAGCCATGACGGGAGTTCAGAGACCCAGTACTTC.

The J gene is TRBJ1-2, the V gene TRBV10-3, with 11 bases that match TRBD1. Germline trimming cut 3 bases from V and 7 bases from J; bases unmatched to any gene: 10. The germline gives CDR1 ENHRY, CDR2 SYGVKD. The CDR3 extends over 16 amino acids. The CDR3 sequence: CAISDTWGQGDVGYTF. CDR3 in DNA: TGTGCCATCAGTGATACTTGGGGACAGGGGGACGTTGGCTACACCTTC.

J is TRBJ2-3 and V is TRBV7-9; D may be TRBD2 (6 bases). The CDR3 contains 13 residues. Trimming removed 1 base at V and 11 bases at J, with 13 bases between. From germline, CDR1 is SEHNR and CDR2 FQNEAQ (reference sequence). The CDR3 loop reads CASSLGDSPMQYF. CDR3 sequence (DNA): TGTGCCAGCAGCTTAGGGGACTCTCCTATGCAGTATTTT.

The rearrangement uses TRBV27 and TRBJ2-3, with a tentative D call TRBD1 (6 bases). Germline V gene sequence: CDR1 MNHEY, CDR2 SMNVEV (reference sequence). The V end was cut by 7 bases, the J end by 0 bases, with 14 bases between. There are 15 residues in the CDR3. The DNA for the CDR3 is TGTGCCAGCAAAATTACAGGGCGTAGCACAGATACGCAGTATTTT. Amino acids: CASKITGRSTDTQYF.

This rearrangement joins TRBV6-5 to TRBJ1-2; TRBD1 matches 8 bases. Unmatched junction bases numbered 8, after V lost 4 bases and J lost 10 bases. The CDR3 runs to 13 residues. Germline loops: CDR1 MNHEY, CDR2 SVGAGI. CDR3 nucleotide sequence: TGTGCCAGCAGTTTATTTGGGACAGGTCACTACACCTTC. This translates into CASSLFGTGHYTF.

This clone is a singleton in its sample. This rearrangement joins TRBV28 to TRBJ2-7, with a tentative D call TRBD1 (6 bases). Germline CDR1 is MDHEN and CDR2 is SYDVKM. CDR3 length: 13 residues. Trimming cost V 5 bases and J 0 bases, with 8 bases left between them. The CDR3 bases are TGTGCCAGCAGTCCGGGACACTCCTACGAGCAGTACTTC. Amino acids: CASSPGHSYEQYF. The variable domain in full, completed from reference TRBV28 and TRBJ2-7, reads DVKVTQSSRYLVKRTGEKVFLECVQDMDHENMFWYRQDPGLGLRLIYFSYDVKMKEKGDIPEGYSVSREKKERFSLILESASTNQTSMYLCASSPGHSYEQYFGPGTRLTVT.

This chain joins TRBV5-4 and TRBJ1-3; maybe TRBD1 (6 bases). The germline V gene encodes CDR1 SGHNT and CDR2 YYREEE (reference sequence). The V end was cut by 1 base, the J end by 0 bases, with 11 bases between. The CDR3 covers 16 residues. CDR3 region: CASSLKGVVSGNTIYF. Here the CDR3 DNA reads TGTGCCAGCAGCTTGAAGGGGGTGGTCTCTGGAAACACCATATATTTT. Full variable domain (rest looked up from reference TRBV5-4 and TRBJ1-3): ETGVTQSPTHLIKTRGQQVTLRCSSQSGHNTVSWYQQALGQGPQFIFQYYREEENGRGNFPPRFSGLQFPNYSSELNVNALELDDSALYLCASSLKGVVSGNTIYFGEGSWLTVV.

This clone was seen just once. This sequence joins TRBV18 and TRBJ2-7, with D tentatively TRBD2 (6 bases). The CDR3 covers 16 residues. CDR1 KGHSH and CDR2 LQKENI come from the germline V gene. Trimming removed 6 bases at V and 1 base at J, with 19 bases between. CDR3 DNA sequence: TGTGCCAGCTCGCTTCAAACGGGGGACCTATCCTACGAGCAGTACTTC. This encodes CASSLQTGDLSYEQYF.

The chain joins TRBV6-6 to TRBJ2-5, with D perhaps matching TRBD1 (5 bases). The CDR3 totals 15 residues. From germline, CDR1 is MNHNY and CDR2 SVGAGI (reference sequence). The V and J ends lost 4 bases and 1 base respectively, with 13 bases between them. This CDR3 is CASSSARGRQETQYF. As DNA, the CDR3 is TGTGCCAGCAGTTCCGCAAGGGGTCGCCAAGAGACCCAGTACTTC.

In its sample, this clone was seen once. The V gene is TRBV5-1, the J gene TRBJ1-2; no clear D. Germline assignment: CDR1 SGHRS and CDR2 YFSETQ. The V end was cut by 1 base, the J end by 1 base, with 5 bases between. CDR3 length equals 13 residues. CDR3 in DNA: TGCGCCAGCAGCTTGACAGATAACTATGGCTACACCTTC. This codes for CASSLTDNYGYTF.

The rearrangement joins TRBV23-1 to TRBJ2-7, with D unresolved. TRBV23-1 is flagged as an ORF with uncertain function. CDR3 length equals 15 residues. The V and J ends lost 0 bases and 2 bases respectively, with 11 bases between them. This CDR3 is CASSQSRLRPYEQYF. CDR3 in DNA: TGCGCCAGCAGTCAATCGCGGCTGAGACCCTACGAGCAGTACTTC.

The chain uses TRBV19 and TRBJ1-1, with 10 bases lining up with TRBD1. V shed 5 bases and J 4 bases; nucleotides not matched to a gene: 10. Per germline, CDR1 LNHDA and CDR2 SQIVND (reference sequence). The CDR3 consists of 16 residues. CDR3 protein: CASSDRGRGLGTEAFF. CDR3 bases: TGTGCCAGTAGTGACAGGGGGCGCGGATTGGGCACTGAAGCTTTCTTT.

The rearrangement uses TRBV4-1 and TRBJ1-1, with TRBD1 as a possible D gene (6 bases). Germline V gene data show CDR1 as MGHRA and CDR2 as YSYEKL. Between the trimmed V and J ends, which lost 2 bases and 5 bases, there was a span of 12 bases. The CDR3 is made up of 14 amino acids. Here the CDR3 reads CASSQTKGGTEAFF. The DNA of the CDR3 is TGCGCCAGCAGCCAAACGAAAGGGGGTACTGAAGCTTTCTTT.

This rearrangement joins TRBV7-9 to TRBJ2-1, with 10 bases identical to TRBD2. Germline loops: CDR1 SEHNR, CDR2 FQNEAQ (reference sequence). This CDR3 comprises 16 residues. The J segment lost 5 bases and the V segment lost 3 bases, leaving 7 bases of the junction unmatched. The CDR3 DNA reads TGTGCCAGCAGCTTGTTAGCGGGGGGCCTGAACAATGAGCAGTTCTTC. Residues: CASSLLAGGLNNEQFF.

V and J are TRBV27 and TRBJ2-7; TRBD1 agrees at 8 bases. Germline V lookup: CDR1 MNHEY, CDR2 SMNVEV (reference sequence). The junction had 9 bases not matched to a gene; V was cut back by 5 bases and J by 0 bases. CDR3 size: 16 residues. CDR3 DNA sequence: TGTGCCAGCAGTCCCCTTAGGGACAGGAGCTCCTACGAGCAGTACTTC. It is translated as CASSPLRDRSSYEQYF.

This clone occurred once. The chain joins TRBV5-1 to TRBJ2-6; no reliable D call. Trimming took 4 bases from V and 0 from J, leaving 5 bases between them. The CDR3 is 14 residues long. From germline, CDR1 is SGHRS and CDR2 YFSETQ. CDR3 protein: CASSTISGANVLTF. CDR3 DNA: TGCGCCAGCAGCACTATCTCTGGGGCCAACGTCCTGACTTTC.

The chain joins TRBV19 to TRBJ2-3, with D unresolved. The germline V and J ends were trimmed by 5 bases and 0 bases, with 6 bases remaining between them. This CDR3 has 13 residues. Germline V gene data show CDR1 as LNHDA and CDR2 as SQIVND (reference sequence). In nucleotides, the CDR3 is TGTGCCAGTAGTTCCTTGAGCACAGATACGCAGTATTTT. It codes for CASSSLSTDTQYF.

In this sample, this clone turned up a few times. This chain joins TRBV6-2 or TRBV6-3 and TRBJ2-1; TRBD1 matches at 10 bases. Germline CDR1 is MNHEY and CDR2 is SVGEGT. V shed 4 bases, J shed 9 bases, and the junction held 9 bases outside the gene matches. The CDR3 covers 15 residues. This chain's CDR3 is CASSFGTGATGEQFF. The DNA for the CDR3 is TGTGCCAGCAGTTTTGGGACAGGGGCCACGGGTGAGCAGTTCTTC.

The CDR3 nucleotides are TGTGCCAGCAGCAAAGTTAGAATCACAGATACGCAGTATTTT. Protein sequence: CASSKVRITDTQYF. The chain links TRBV21-1 to TRBJ2-3; the D call TRBD2 from the table was never checked on the DNA. TRBV21-1 is deemed a pseudogene. The length of the CDR3 is 14 residues.

The V and J genes are TRBV6-5 and TRBJ2-1, with 10 nucleotides matching TRBD2. The CDR3 runs to 16 residues. Losses at the gene ends were 2 bases for V and 0 bases for J; bases not matched to a gene: 1. Germline V CDR1 and CDR2: MNHEY, SVGAGI. CDR3 amino acids: CASSYLAGASYNEQFF. CDR3 sequence (DNA): TGTGCCAGCAGTTACCTAGCGGGAGCCTCCTACAATGAGCAGTTCTTC.

V usage is TRBV14 and J usage is TRBJ1-4, with TRBD1 matching 7 bases. The V and J ends lost 6 bases and 8 bases, in that order; junction bases with no gene match: 6. Per the germline V gene, CDR1 is SGHDN and CDR2 is FVKESK. CDR3 length: 13 residues. CDR3 nucleotides: TGTGCCAGCAGACGACAGGGAAGCGAAAAACTGTTTTTT. As protein: CASRRQGSEKLFF.

The sample holds a few counts of this clone. The chain couples TRBV7-2 to TRBJ2-2; 7 bases map to TRBD2. CDR1 and CDR2 from the germline V gene are SGHTA and FQGNSA. V shed 1 base, J shed 7 bases, and the junction held 6 bases outside the gene matches. The CDR3 runs 15 residues. This CDR3 is CASSLGGGGSGELFF. CDR3 bases: TGTGCCAGCAGCTTAGGTGGTGGCGGGAGCGGGGAGCTGTTTTTT.

This clone has just one count. The chain uses TRBV4-1 and TRBJ2-1, with TRBD2 as a possible D gene (6 bases). The CDR3 is made up of 15 amino acids. CDR1 and CDR2 (germline): MGHRA, YSYEKL. The V and J ends lost 3 bases and 9 bases respectively, with 18 bases between them. CDR3 region: CASSQPGTGTGEQFF. The DNA for the CDR3 is TGCGCCAGCAGCCAGCCCGGGACTGGGACTGGTGAGCAGTTCTTC.

The J gene is TRBJ1-2, the V gene TRBV3-1 (or the pseudogene TRBV3-2); possibly TRBD1 for D (6 bases). Germline loops: CDR1 LGHDT, CDR2 YNNKEL (reference sequence). Trimming took off 0 bases at V and 2 bases at J, with 7 bases between the two ends. The CDR3 covers 14 residues. CDR3 residues: CASSQEQGNYGYTF. Written as DNA, the CDR3 is TGTGCCAGCAGCCAAGAGCAGGGGAACTATGGCTACACCTTC.

The chain couples TRBV28 to TRBJ1-1; maybe TRBD1 (6 bases). The V and J ends lost 5 bases and 1 base respectively, with 11 bases between them. Germline values: CDR1 MDHEN, CDR2 SYDVKM. The CDR3 runs 14 residues. CDR3 sequence (DNA): TGTGCCAGCAGTCCACTGACAGGGAACACTGAAGCTTTCTTT. Translating it yields CASSPLTGNTEAFF.

The chain uses TRBV27 and TRBJ2-7; D is perhaps TRBD1 (6 bases). Germline V gives CDR1 MNHEY, CDR2 SMNVEV (reference sequence). This CDR3 is 13 amino acids long. Trimming left V 4 bases short and J 1 base short, with 8 bases between. The CDR3 reads CASSSDRSYEQYF. The CDR3 DNA sequence: TGTGCCAGCAGTTCGGACAGATCCTACGAGCAGTACTTC.

This rearrangement joins TRBV7-3 to TRBJ2-1; 9 bases map to TRBD1. V shed 2 bases, J shed 6 bases, and the junction held 8 bases outside the gene matches. The CDR3 sequence is 16 residues long. Germline V lookup: CDR1 SGHTA, CDR2 FQGTGA. CDR3 nucleotide sequence: TGTGCCAGCAGCTTATCCCCGGGACAGGGTATCAATGAGCAGTTCTTC. As protein: CASSLSPGQGINEQFF.

The chain has TRBV4-1 and TRBJ2-3; D is unclear. Germline CDR1 and CDR2: MGHRA and YSYEKL. CDR3 length: 15 residues. Trimming took 1 base from V and 2 from J, leaving 10 bases between them. CDR3 in amino acids: CASSQGYPITDTQYF. The CDR3 DNA reads TGCGCCAGCAGCCAAGGGTACCCTATCACAGATACGCAGTATTTT.

The V gene is TRBV5-1, the J gene TRBJ2-3; D is unclear. CDR1 SGHRS and CDR2 YFSETQ come from the germline V gene. The CDR3 length is 17 residues. The ends were cut back, 0 bases at V and 2 bases at J, with 16 bases in the middle. This CDR3 is CASSLGRRPLNTDTQYF. CDR3 DNA sequence: TGCGCCAGCAGCTTGGGAAGGAGACCTCTTAACACAGATACGCAGTATTTT.

V usage is TRBV9 and J usage is TRBJ2-1; TRBD1 is a possible D gene (7 bases). The CDR3 extends over 17 amino acids. Germline CDR1 SGDLS, CDR2 YYNGEE. V was cut by 4 bases and J by 5 bases, with 22 bases left in between. CDR3 residues: CASSPPRGSRGDNEQFF. In nucleotides, the CDR3 is TGTGCCAGCAGCCCCCCGAGGGGTTCCAGGGGGGACAATGAGCAGTTCTTC.